A single sample is the source of the 6 T cell receptor beta chains below, sequenced in a study of PD-L1 blockade in urothelial cancer. Method: immunoSEQ multiplex PCR; TCRdb's copy keeps in-frame clones and lacks some. The data hold approximately 100,000 clones, with about 85% observed a single time. The sample was PBMCs, taken around atezolizumab (anti-PD-L1) treatment. Receptors originate from a man aged 45-65 years with urothelial cancer.

The chain has TRBV19 and TRBJ2-2, with D possibly TRBD2 on 7 matching bases. Per the germline V gene, CDR1 is LNHDA and CDR2 is SQIVND (reference sequence). V lost 6 bases to trimming and J lost 2 bases, with 13 bases between them. This CDR3 spans 15 amino acids. In DNA form, the CDR3 reads TGTGCCAGTAGGGGGGGGCCGAAAAACACCGGGGAGCTGTTTTTT. This gives the protein CASRGGPKNTGELFF.

V gene TRBV6-1 combines with J gene TRBJ1-5; no clear D. Germline values: CDR1 MNHNS, CDR2 SASEGT. Trimming took off 4 bases at V and 7 bases at J, with 8 bases between the two ends. This CDR3 comprises 12 residues. In nucleotides, the CDR3 is TGTGCCAGCAGTGTTCCTATCCAGCCCCAGCATTTT. This translates into CASSVPIQPQHF.

CDR3 region: CASSTQGARVSPLHF. CDR3 DNA sequence: TGTGCCAGCTCAACTCAGGGGGCCCGGGTATCACCCCTCCACTTT. The chain couples TRBV18 to TRBJ1-6; 8 bases line up with TRBD1. Trimming cost V 5 bases and J 10 bases; bases outside gene matches: 10. This CDR3 has 15 residues. The germline V gene has CDR1 KGHSH and CDR2 LQKENI.

This clone was seen just once. This rearrangement joins TRBV13 to TRBJ2-7; TRBD1 is a possible D gene (6 bases). The germline V gene encodes CDR1 PRHDT and CDR2 FYEKMQ (reference sequence). V gave up 1 base and J gave up 3 bases, with 22 bases separating them. The CDR3 is 18 residues long. The CDR3 region is CASSLVGGLTSFDYEQYF. The CDR3 nucleotides read TGTGCCAGCAGCTTAGTAGGGGGTCTAACTAGTTTCGACTACGAGCAGTACTTC.

This chain uses TRBV28 with TRBJ2-1; 7 nucleotides align to TRBD1. CDR3 length: 16 residues. Germline CDR1 and CDR2: MDHEN and SYDVKM. Trimming at V came to 2 bases and at J to 4 bases, leaving 8 bases not matched to a gene. CDR3 DNA: TGTGCCAGCAGTTTAATGGTGTCAGGGGGTTACAATGAGCAGTTCTTC. It encodes CASSLMVSGGYNEQFF. Using reference TRBV28 and TRBJ2-1 for the parts outside the CDR3, the full variable domain is DVKVTQSSRYLVKRTGEKVFLECVQDMDHENMFWYRQDPGLGLRLIYFSYDVKMKEKGDIPEGYSVSREKKERFSLILESASTNQTSMYLCASSLMVSGGYNEQFFGPGTRLTVL.

To note about this clone: The germline gene is not matched at one end of the junction; a read error may be the cause. The rearrangement links TRBV11-1 to TRBJ1-1, with no clear D. CDR1 and CDR2 from the germline V gene are SGHAT and FQDESV (reference sequence). The CDR3 has 13 residues. The CDR3 region has the DNA TGTGCCAGCAGCTTAGTTTCTCCGACTGTAGCTTTCTTT. Amino acids: CASSLVSPTVAFF.